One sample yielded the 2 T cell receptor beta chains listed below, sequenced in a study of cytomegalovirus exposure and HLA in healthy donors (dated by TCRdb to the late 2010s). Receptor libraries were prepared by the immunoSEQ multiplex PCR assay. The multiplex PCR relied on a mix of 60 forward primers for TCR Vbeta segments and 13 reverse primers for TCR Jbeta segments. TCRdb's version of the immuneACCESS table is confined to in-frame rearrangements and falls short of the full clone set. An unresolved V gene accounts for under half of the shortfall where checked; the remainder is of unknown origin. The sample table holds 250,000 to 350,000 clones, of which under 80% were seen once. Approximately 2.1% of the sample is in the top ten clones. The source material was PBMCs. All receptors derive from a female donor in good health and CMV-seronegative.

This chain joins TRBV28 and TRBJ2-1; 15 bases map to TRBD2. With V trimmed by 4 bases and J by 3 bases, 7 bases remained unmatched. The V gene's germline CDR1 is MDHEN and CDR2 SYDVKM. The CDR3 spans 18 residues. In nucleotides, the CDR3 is TGTGCCAGCAGTTCCCGGGGGACTAGCGGGAGGCTCTACAATGAGCAGTTCTTC. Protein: CASSSRGTSGRLYNEQFF.

In nucleotides, the CDR3 is TGTGCCAGCAGCCCCGTAGGACAGGGATTTGAAAAACTGTTTTTT. Translating gives CASSPVGQGFEKLFF. The V and J genes are TRBV5-6 and TRBJ1-4; 8 nucleotides line up with TRBD1. The CDR3 loop spans 15 amino acids. The V gene's germline CDR1 is SGHDT and CDR2 YYEEEE. V lost 4 bases to trimming and J lost 7 bases; unmatched junction nucleotides: 9.